This TCR beta chain comes out of a study of blood T cell repertoires in COVID-19. For the study at large: Sites in the United States, Italy and Spain provided acute and convalescent COVID-19 samples. The cDNA or gDNA used as material had been derived from T cells, B-cell-depleted T cells, or PBMCs.

Under the authors' procedure: Cell counts per sample came from amplifying reference gene primers. Libraries were prepared by immunoSEQ multiplex PCR; TCRdb keeps only in-frame clonotypes and omits some of them. V and J calls and clone size are those listed in that table; D and trimming were worked out from the DNA. This table has 150,000 to 180,000 clones, about 90% appearing once. The CDR3 loop spans 14 amino acids. With 6 bases removed from V and 4 bases from J, the gap between germline ends came to 12 bases. In germline, CDR1 is LNHDA, CDR2 SQIVND (reference sequence). The sequence derives from a man between 45 and 60 years old with acute or convalescent COVID-19. V is TRBV19 and J is TRBJ1-4; weak D call: TRBD1 (6 bases). The material sequenced was peripheral blood. CDR3 amino acids: CASSQMDSNEKLFF. The CDR3 DNA follows: TGTGCCAGTAGCCAAATGGACAGTAATGAAAAACTGTTTTTT.